What follows are 6 T cell receptor beta chains derived from one specimen sequenced in a study of vaccination and CD4 T cells after COVID-19. As for treatment: approximately 10-day PBMC culture with coronavirus spike peptide pools or control peptides (ViraFEST assay). The Oncomine TCR Beta short-read assay sequenced DNA from cultured CD4+ T cells. TCRdb ran MiXCR on the PCR reads and lists one entry per CDR3 protein. The sample shows roughly 15,000 distinct CDR3 sequences, approximately 48% of them seen only once. These receptors are not linked to any known antigen. The sequenced sample consisted of CD4+ T cells from blood, cultured in vitro. Every receptor here comes from a human donor who had recovered from COVID-19.

The chain is built from TRBV27 and TRBJ1-1; a weak D match, TRBD1 (6 bases). The CDR3 sequence is 13 residues long. CDR1 is MNHEY and CDR2 is SMNVEV in the germline V gene (reference sequence). V lost 4 bases, J lost 4 bases, and 10 bases lay in between. The CDR3, as DNA: TGTGCCAGCAGTTCCAGGGGAGGCACTGAAGCTTTCTTT. This gives the protein CASSSRGGTEAFF.

This clonotype was counted between two and nine times. The chain has TRBV6-1 and TRBJ2-2, with 10 bases aligning to TRBD2. Germline CDR1 MNHNS, CDR2 SASEGT. CDR3 length: 17 amino acids. V lost 8 bases and J lost 1; bases outside the gene matches: 10. In DNA, the CDR3 is TGTGCCAGCCGTACTAGCGGGGCTAACCTGAACACCGGGGAGCTGTTTTTT. It encodes CASRTSGANLNTGELFF.

Only a few counts were recorded for this clonotype. This sequence joins TRBV4-1 and TRBJ1-1, with 7 bases fitting TRBD1. V was pared by 0 bases and J by 3 bases, with 4 bases of the junction left unmatched. The CDR3 contains 15 residues. The germline V gene has CDR1 MGHRA and CDR2 YSYEKL. CDR3 protein: CASSQEVTGDTEAFF. Here the CDR3 DNA reads TGCGCCAGCAGCCAAGAGGTCACAGGGGACACTGAAGCTTTCTTT.

In this sample, this clonotype turned up a few times. The gene calls are TRBV6-2 or TRBV6-3 and TRBJ1-5; 7 bases line up with TRBD1. CDR3 length: 14 amino acids. With 6 bases clipped from V and 6 bases from J, the junction kept 8 bases outside the gene matches. Germline V lookup: CDR1 MNHEY, CDR2 SVGEGT. This chain's CDR3 is CASSPQGGGQPQHF. In DNA form, the CDR3 reads TGTGCCAGCAGCCCGCAGGGGGGTGGTCAGCCCCAGCATTTT.

The V call is TRBV28, the J call TRBJ1-5, with 7 nucleotides matching TRBD1. This CDR3 contains 15 residues. Trimming took 3 bases from V and 0 from J; bases not matched to a gene: 2. CDR1 MDHEN and CDR2 SYDVKM come from the germline V gene. The CDR3 bases are TGTGCCAGCAGTTTCCAGGGGGATAGCAATCAGCCCCAGCATTTT. Its translation is CASSFQGDSNQPQHF.

The DNA of the CDR3 is TGTGCCACTACTCTGGACGGCCGGATGCGGCGAGGCTACACCTTC. Translating it yields CATTLDGRMRRGYTF. The chain is built from TRBV6-2 or TRBV6-3 and TRBJ1-2, with no clear D. Trimming pared 10 bases from V and 8 bases from J, leaving 26 bases between. Germline V CDR1 and CDR2: MNHEY, SVGEGT. The CDR3 covers 15 residues.